This TCR beta chain is from a study of cytomegalovirus exposure and HLA in healthy donors. The CDR3 consists of 15 residues. J gave up 8 bases and V 3 bases, and 7 bases lay outside the gene matches. The validation cohort, a group of under 150 subjects, included the donors and was separate from the approximately 650-subject first cohort. Concerning this clone itself: Antigen unknown.

Study-wide results and caveats: Across donors, most TCRs were seen rarely, yet some public ones were widespread. The authors listed around 150 TCR beta chains as cytomegalovirus-associated.

Sequenced by immunoSEQ multiplex PCR; TCRdb stores in-frame clones only, minus some. This table has about 150,000 clones, more than 80% appearing once. The chain links TRBV23-1 to TRBJ1-5; TRBD1 aligns across 10 bases. TRBV23-1 is an open reading frame whose function is uncertain. The sequenced sample was PBMCs. The receptor was isolated from a woman in her thirties in good health and CMV-seropositive. CDR3 sequence (DNA): TGCGCCAGCAGTCAGATTCGACAGGGGGCAGAGCCCCAGCATTTT. It translates to CASSQIRQGAEPQHF.